This TCR beta chain was recovered during a study of blood T cell repertoires in COVID-19. At the level of the study: Donors in the United States, Italy and Spain gave samples during acute or convalescent COVID-19. T cells, B-cell-depleted T cells, or PBMCs supplied cDNA or gDNA.

Methods used by the authors: The authors estimated nucleated cell counts from reference gene primer amplification. Using immunoSEQ multiplex PCR, the repertoire was profiled, and TCRdb retains in-frame clones only, with some absent. That table supplies the V and J calls and clone size; D and trimming were determined from the DNA. The sample lists around 130,000 clones, about four fifths occurring once. Sequenced: peripheral blood. This clonotype originated in a middle-aged man with active or convalescent COVID-19.

Written as DNA, the CDR3 is TGTGCCAGCAGGCGTCTACTCAATCAGCCCCAGCATTTT. Encoded protein: CASRRLLNQPQHF. The J gene is TRBJ1-5, the V gene TRBV6-4; D is unresolved. V dropped 6 bases and J dropped 3 bases, with 9 bases sitting between them. Germline V gene sequence: CDR1 MRHNA, CDR2 SNTAGT. CDR3 length equals 13 residues.